The 3 T cell receptor beta chains listed next were all sequenced from one sample in a study of early T cells in non-severe SARS-CoV-2 infection. From the 5' RACE reads, TCRdb called clonotypes with MiXCR, one entry per CDR3 protein. The sample holds some 81,000 distinct CDR3 sequences, less than 20% seen once. The specimen was whole blood. These receptors all come from an adult who was a healthcare worker with PCR-confirmed SARS-CoV-2 infection or an uninfected control (not recorded which).

Only one count was recorded for this clonotype. This chain joins TRBV5-1 and TRBJ1-2; a possible D gene is TRBD1 (6 bases). Germline V gives CDR1 SGHRS, CDR2 YFSETQ. Trimming removed 0 bases from V and 3 bases from J, with 15 bases in between. This CDR3 region has 16 residues. The CDR3 DNA reads TGCGCCAGCAGCTTGGCAGGGGCGGAGAAAGACTATGGCTACACCTTC. The encoded protein is CASSLAGAEKDYGYTF.

The chain joins TRBV5-1 to TRBJ1-2; 12 positions match TRBD1. CDR1 SGHRS and CDR2 YFSETQ come from the germline V gene. This CDR3 has 14 residues. With 3 bases clipped from V and 7 bases from J, the junction kept 4 bases outside the gene matches. The DNA of the CDR3 is TGCGCCAGCAGCTGGGGACAGGGGGCTGGTGGCTACACCTTC. This gives the protein CASSWGQGAGGYTF.

The gene calls are TRBV27 and TRBJ1-6, with TRBD1 identical over 9 bases. The germline V gene has CDR1 MNHEY and CDR2 SMNVEV (reference sequence). The CDR3 is 14 amino acids. With 6 bases clipped from V and 11 bases from J, the junction kept 8 bases outside the gene matches. This CDR3 is CASSPNRGPAPLHF. CDR3 bases: TGTGCCAGCAGCCCCAACAGGGGGCCGGCACCCCTCCACTTT.